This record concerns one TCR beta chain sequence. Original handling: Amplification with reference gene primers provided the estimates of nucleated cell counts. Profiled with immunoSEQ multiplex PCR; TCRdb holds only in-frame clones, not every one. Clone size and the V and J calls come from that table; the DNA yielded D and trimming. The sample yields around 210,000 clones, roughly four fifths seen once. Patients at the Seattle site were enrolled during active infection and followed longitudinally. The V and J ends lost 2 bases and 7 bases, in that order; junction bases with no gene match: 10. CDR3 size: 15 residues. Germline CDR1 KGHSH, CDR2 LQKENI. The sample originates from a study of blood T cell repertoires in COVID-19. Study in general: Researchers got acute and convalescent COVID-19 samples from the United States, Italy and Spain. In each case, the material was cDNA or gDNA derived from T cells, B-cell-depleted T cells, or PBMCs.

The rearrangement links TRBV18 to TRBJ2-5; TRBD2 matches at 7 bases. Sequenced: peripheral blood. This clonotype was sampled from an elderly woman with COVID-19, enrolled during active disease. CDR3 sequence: CASSPYSGGRWTQYF. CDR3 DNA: TGTGCCAGCTCACCATATAGCGGCGGGAGATGGACCCAGTACTTC. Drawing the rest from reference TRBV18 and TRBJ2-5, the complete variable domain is NAGVMQNPRHLVRRRGQEARLRCSPMKGHSHVYWYRQLPEEGLKFMVYLQKENIIDESGMPKERFSAEFPKEGPSILRIQQVVRGDSAAYFCASSPYSGGRWTQYFGPGTRLLVL.